Detailed here is one T cell receptor (beta chain). Antigen unknown. This entry comes from a study of early T cells in non-severe SARS-CoV-2 infection. Study summary: It was bulk RNA from unsorted whole blood that was sequenced, and the chains were unpaired. Findings and caveats of the study: Database matching using VDJdb favored anti-spike CD8 responses, with private and CD4 specificities left missing.

CDR1 is KGHSH and CDR2 is LQKENI in the germline V gene. The CDR3 runs 13 residues. Trimming took off 2 bases at V and 4 bases at J, with 5 bases between the two ends. Attachment of unique molecular identifiers to individual cDNA molecules was performed. TCRdb reprocessed the 5' RACE reads with MiXCR, giving one entry per CDR3 protein. The sample includes 90,000 to 100,000 distinct CDR3 sequences, about 13% of them seen just once. Input material: whole blood. This rearrangement joins TRBV18 to TRBJ2-2; unclear D gene. This receptor was taken from an adult who was a healthcare worker with PCR-confirmed SARS-CoV-2 infection or an uninfected control (not recorded which). The CDR3 DNA follows: TGTGCCAGCTCACCAGGGGTCACCGGGGAGCTGTTTTTT. It translates to CASSPGVTGELFF.